This entry describes one TCR beta chain. This clonotype was observed at least ten times. Its antigen is still unknown. Base quality data are lacking; no much larger clone is found one base away. After removal of 2 bases from V and 7 bases from J, the junction retains 14 bases not matched to a gene. CDR1 and CDR2 are drawn from the germline V gene: SGHRS, YFSETQ. CDR3 length: 17 amino acids, cysteine to phenylalanine. Here the CDR3 DNA is all that survives: 51 bases in frame from base 1. The data were taken from a study of regulatory T cells in long-lasting Graves disease (TCRdb year 2021). Regarding the study in general: Patients with newly diagnosed Graves' disease had been on antithyroid drugs for under 3 months. Patients with persistent Graves' disease were compared with patients with newly diagnosed Graves' disease using TCR sequencing and RNA sequencing of peripheral blood. The study took place in China and was registered as a clinical trial. A total of some 33 samples were covered by TCR sequencing, comprising roughly 13 persistent and about 20 newly diagnosed Graves' disease patients.

Library prep was done by multiplex PCR. The instrument was an Illumina HiSeq 4000. To build TCR beta libraries, CDR3 regions were amplified by Arm-PCR using iRepertoire HTBI primers. Before sequencing, the PCR products went through gel purification. As for the original processing: Across samples, about 63 TRBV and around 15 TRBJ segments were identified and used for gene usage analysis of CDR3 amino acid clonotypes. COPE and FqMerger were used to merge filtered high-quality paired reads into contigs. BLAST was used to align contigs to the IMGT TRBV, TRBD and TRBJ reference genes, and CDR3 was defined following IMGT. Highly expanded clones were defined as clonotypes with a frequency above 0.1%. Shannon entropy served as the measure of repertoire diversity, while the Gini coefficient captured V-J evenness. A clonotype found in more than one individual was treated as public. The public reads were quality trimmed at Q25 with fastp and then assembled into clones with MiXCR by TCRdb, keeping productive beta chains. Every entry covers one CDR3 protein and lists the most common genes and DNA from its rows. TCRdb's processing, not the study's, gives the V and J calls here. The sample profile shows more than 450,000 distinct CDR3 sequences; roughly 16% of them were found once. Of the sample, over 9% falls within the top ten clones.

The time point label on this specimen signifies: newly diagnosed GD, antithyroid drugs for less than 3 months. For both TCR sequencing and RNA sequencing, RNA was extracted from PBMCs in TRIzol. The diagnosis of Graves' disease followed American Thyroid Association guidelines. Patients for the study were recruited at an endocrinology department in Xi'an, China. Each patient gave around 9.2 milliliters of peripheral blood, collected in an EDTA anticoagulant tube. PBMCs were isolated by Ficoll Paque Plus density gradient separation without further T cell sorting. An Agilent 2100 Bioanalyzer and agarose gel were used to check RNA quality, and a NanoDrop 2000 was used to measure RNA concentration. Results and caveats for the whole study, not just this receptor: Persistent Graves' disease patients showed lower TCR Shannon entropy and fewer highly expanded clones than newly diagnosed patients, suggesting clonal expansion. Sequencing and analysis were restricted to the TCR beta chain. The study examined only peripheral blood because the primary lesion, thyroid tissue, could not be accessed. Patients with persistent disease shared more public clonotypes (over 2,500) than newly diagnosed patients did (approximately 990). Preferential use of TRBV28, TRBJ1-2 and TRBJ2-5 was observed in persistent disease, whereas TRBV20-1 and TRBJ2-1 were favored in newly diagnosed disease. The authors acknowledged the small sample size as a limitation that may reduce accuracy.

The data also belong to a second study, concerning T cells in Graves' hyperthyroidism and ophthalmopathy. Per that second paper: A patient counted as having stable Graves' hyperthyroidism if no progression to ophthalmopathy occurred over 18 months of follow-up. The hyperthyroidism patients were between 18 and 65 years old and newly diagnosed, with a disease duration of less than 2 months. The study excluded patients with uncontrolled infections, other autoimmune diseases, pregnancy or lactation. Diagnoses were based on clinical symptoms, serum thyroxine and TRAb, thyroid ultrasound and orbital computed tomography. The first round of RT-PCR for the TCR CDR3 was performed with the HTBI primer set and the Qiagen OneStep RT-PCR kit. Most expanded thyroid clonotypes (frequency above 0.001) were also found in blood, which suggests that blood repertoires may mirror thyroid immune responses. Ophthalmopathy was separated from stable hyperthyroidism by a 13 V-J signature model, with over 85% sensitivity and about 81% specificity obtained in cross-validation and 80%/75% obtained in testing. In validation, progression to ophthalmopathy was predicted by the model with 70.59% sensitivity and 72% to 80% specificity, a median of roughly 6 months before onset. TCR V-J signatures able to tell the groups apart were searched for in a discovery cohort of some 100 patients, of whom under 45 had Graves' ophthalmopathy and some 60 had stable Graves' hyperthyroidism. Whether ophthalmopathy could be predicted prospectively was tested in an independent validation cohort made up of roughly 20 hyperthyroidism patients plus 17 patients who later progressed to ophthalmopathy. The 100 or so discovery patients were randomly split 7:3 into training and test sets. In addition, the study compared T-cell repertoires in thyroid tissue and in blood from 6 or 7 Graves' hyperthyroidism patients. Following sampling, methimazole starting at 30 mg daily was given to hyperthyroidism patients, and high-dose intravenous methylprednisolone was given to ophthalmopathy patients. The libraries were constructed in a second round of multiplex PCR and then size-selected and purified. Paired-end sequencing of the libraries was performed with 100 bp reads on an Illumina HiSeq2000. SOAPnuke was used to process the raw data, throwing out any read that contained adapters or uncalled bases, had a mean Phred below 15, or lacked an exact constant-primer or identifier match. High-quality paired reads were merged with COPE v1.2.5, and unique nucleotide sequences were defined as clonotypes. MiTCR v1.1 was used to align clonotypes to the IMGT TRBV, TRBD and TRBJ reference segments. The analysis was restricted to V-J combinations with a frequency above 0.0001, which together covered around 99% of the repertoires. A TCS score was defined as the ratio between F50 (clonal expansion) and ExV (chaos), using BLOSUM62-based TCRdist between CDR3 peptides within each V-J. Welch's t-statistics and random forest reduced roughly 540 V-J features to 13, which were used in a naive Bayes classifier (R e1071). Sample size was not statistically predetermined, and blinding of investigators to group allocation was not performed. According to the paper, TCR Vbeta CDR3 sequencing was carried out on 135 peripheral blood samples, which came from under 50 ophthalmopathy, approximately 72 hyperthyroidism and roughly 17 progressor patients.

The specimen comprised peripheral blood mononuclear cells (PBMCs), sampled at new diagnosis, from a patient treated with antithyroid drugs. The chain was built from TRBV5-1 and TRBJ2-7; TRBD1 lines up with 11 middle nucleotides. This sequence originates from a man aged 35 to 55 with Graves disease. Donor details come from another sample of the same person, matched by shared clones. The CDR3 corresponds to CASSFQILGQGAREQYF. The DNA sequence follows: TGCGCCAGCAGCTTCCAGATCCTCGGACAGGGGGCGCGAGAGCAGTACTTC. The CDR3, completed at both ends by the reference TRBV5-1 and TRBJ2-7 genes, gives the full variable domain KAGVTQTPRYLIKTRGQQVTLSCSPISGHRSVSWYQQTPGQGLQFLFEYFSETQRNKGNFPGRFSGRQFSNSRSEMNVSTLELGDSALYLCASSFQILGQGAREQYFGPGTRLTVT.